What follows describes a single TCR beta chain. Antigen unknown. V was cut by 0 bases and J by 6 bases, with 14 bases left in between. Germline V gene lookup returns CDR1 LGHNA and CDR2 YNFKEQ. This CDR3 contains 16 residues. The data are from a study of post-analysis software for immune sequencing data. Overall study context: Included courses were relapsing-remitting and secondary progressive multiple sclerosis; progressive-relapsing multiple sclerosis was also included.

Libraries were made from TCR beta cDNA, and they carried unique molecular identifiers. TCRdb itself ran the PCR reads through MiXCR, one entry per CDR3 protein. The data show about 430,000 distinct CDR3 sequences, about 39% seen once. Notes on the study in general: Diversity measured as normalized Chao1 was significantly lower in multiple sclerosis patients than in controls. Patients carried 4 or 5 TRBV segments more frequently than controls did, and TRBV5-6, TRBV5-1 and TRBV20-1 were among them. Samples made in the same batch grouped tightly together by F measure.

Sequencing was performed on blood. J is TRBJ2-2 and V is TRBV4-2, with D perhaps TRBD1 or TRBD2 (5 bases each). The receptor comes from a girl aged 2 to 9 with multiple sclerosis. DNA of the CDR3: TGTGCCAGCAGCCAAGAAGGGACGTTACCCGCCGGGGAGCTGTTTTTT. It translates to CASSQEGTLPAGELFF.